Presented here are 15 T cell receptor beta chains from one specimen sequenced in a study of shared clonotypes between healthy human individuals. The table came from immunoSEQ multiplex PCR; TCRdb's copy has only in-frame clones and leaves some out. The sample gives under 2,500,000 clones, 90% to 96% of which show up once; around 0.13% is in the top ten. The specimen was naive CD4+ T cells sorted from blood. The subset here: CD45RA+ positively selected. The receptors were gathered from a man younger than 30 in good health.

This sequence joins TRBV5-4 and TRBJ2-2; 14 positions match TRBD2. The germline V gene encodes CDR1 SGHNT and CDR2 YYREEE (reference sequence). There are 16 residues in the CDR3. The V segment lost 4 bases and the J segment 5 bases; nucleotides outside the gene matches: 4. CDR3 sequence reads: CASSKGTSGSTGELFF. In nucleotides, the CDR3 is TGTGCCAGCAGCAAAGGGACTAGCGGGAGTACCGGGGAGCTGTTTTTT.

The V gene is TRBV5-4, the J gene TRBJ1-2; weak D call: TRBD1 (5 bases). V was cut by 4 bases and J by 0 bases, with 13 bases left in between. Germline CDR1 SGHNT, CDR2 YYREEE (reference sequence). This CDR3 contains 15 residues. The CDR3 DNA sequence: TGTGCCAGCAGCCCCGGACAACCTGCTAACTATGGCTACACCTTC. This encodes CASSPGQPANYGYTF.

The V and J genes are TRBV10-2 and TRBJ2-7; TRBD2 aligns across 13 bases. There are 14 residues in the CDR3. Germline lookup yields CDR1 WSHSY and CDR2 SAAADI. Trimming removed 6 bases from V and 3 bases from J; junction bases left unmatched: 2. The DNA for the CDR3 is TGCGCCAGCAGAGGGACTAGCGGGATCTACGAGCAGTACTTC. Its protein product is CASRGTSGIYEQYF.

In nucleotides, the CDR3 is TGTGCCAGTAGTATGGGGGCAGCGGTCGGTTCACCCCTCCACTTT. It specifies CASSMGAAVGSPLHF. This rearrangement joins TRBV19 to TRBJ1-6; possible D gene TRBD1, 6 bases. This CDR3 has 15 amino acids. CDR1 LNHDA and CDR2 SQIVND come from the germline V gene (reference sequence). V lost 3 bases to trimming and J lost 9 bases, with 15 bases between them.

This chain joins TRBV29-1 and TRBJ1-2; 7 bases agree with TRBD1. The length of the CDR3 is 13 residues. The germline V gene has CDR1 SQVTM and CDR2 ANQGSEA. The ends lost 6 bases at V and 5 bases at J; junction bases unmatched: 9. The CDR3 here is CSVPGEGAYGYTF. The DNA for the CDR3 is TGCAGCGTCCCCGGGGAGGGGGCTTATGGCTACACCTTC.

In this sample, this clone turned up once. The chain uses TRBV19 and TRBJ1-3; D not certain. Per germline, CDR1 LNHDA and CDR2 SQIVND (reference sequence). Between the trimmed V and J ends, which lost 1 base and 0 bases, there was a span of 7 bases. The length of the CDR3 is 15 residues. CDR3 sequence reads: CASSIVPGSGNTIYF. In DNA, the CDR3 is TGTGCCAGTAGTATAGTACCCGGCTCTGGAAACACCATATATTTT.

The CDR3 coding sequence is TGTGCCAGCAGCTTGAGCGGGGGGGGCCAAGAGACCCAGTACTTC. This gives the protein CASSLSGGGQETQYF. The chain employs TRBV7-2 and TRBJ2-5; 10 nucleotides agree with TRBD2. Germline V CDR1 and CDR2: SGHTA, FQGNSA. V was clipped by 3 bases and J by 1 base; unmatched bases: 2. CDR3 length: 15 residues.

This clone was observed a single time. This rearrangement joins TRBV28 to TRBJ1-2; TRBD1 matches at 8 bases. CDR3 length: 14 residues. Per the germline V gene, CDR1 is MDHEN and CDR2 is SYDVKM. The V and J ends lost 1 base and 7 bases, in that order; junction bases with no gene match: 5. CDR3 sequence (DNA): TGTGCCAGCAGTTTATCGCCCGGGACAGGTGGCTACACCTTC. Translated: CASSLSPGTGGYTF.

The chain carries TRBV4-1 and TRBJ1-6; 9 bases align to TRBD1. The CDR3 runs 17 residues. Trimming at V came to 0 bases and at J to 9 bases, leaving 9 bases not matched to a gene. Germline CDR1 MGHRA, CDR2 YSYEKL. CDR3 residues: CASSQDRRVQGASPLHF. The CDR3 DNA reads as TGCGCCAGCAGCCAAGATCGGCGGGTACAGGGGGCTTCACCCCTCCACTTT.

As for this clone: Other DNA sequences of this sample code for an identical CDR3. The V gene is TRBV2, the J gene TRBJ1-1; weak D call: TRBD1 (6 bases). V lost 7 bases and J lost 0, with 9 bases in between. The CDR3 consists of 13 residues. Looked up from germline, CDR1 is SNHLY and CDR2 is FYNNEI. The CDR3 region has the DNA TGTGCCAGCACGGGACAAATGAACACTGAAGCTTTCTTT. It encodes CASTGQMNTEAFF. The full variable domain, completed using reference TRBV2 and TRBJ1-1, is EPEVTQTPSHQVTQMGQEVILRCVPISNHLYFYWYRQILGQKVEFLVSFYNNEISEKSEIFDDQFSVERPDGSNFTLKIRSTKLEDSAMYFCASTGQMNTEAFFGQGTRLTVV.

Regarding this clone: Different DNA sequences within this sample yield the same CDR3. This rearrangement joins TRBV5-1 to TRBJ2-3; D call uncertain. The germline V gene has CDR1 SGHRS and CDR2 YFSETQ. CDR3 length: 14 residues. Deletions cut 0 bases from V and 0 bases from J, with 5 bases between. As DNA, the CDR3 is TGCGCCAGCAGCTTGGCCCTTAGCACAGATACGCAGTATTTT. Its protein is CASSLALSTDTQYF.

The chain is built from TRBV27 and TRBJ1-3, with a weak D call TRBD1 (6 bases). From germline, CDR1 is MNHEY and CDR2 SMNVEV (reference sequence). The CDR3 loop spans 15 amino acids. V shed 2 bases and J shed 3 bases, with 11 bases lying between them. CDR3 nucleotide sequence: TGTGCCAGCAGTTTACAGGGGAGGGGTGGAAACACCATATATTTT. Translating gives CASSLQGRGGNTIYF.

The count of this clone is one. A junction end diverges from the germline sequence, so it may reflect a read error. The CDR3 DNA is TGTGCTAGCAGCCAAGGACAGGGGGCCTACAATGAGCAGTTCTTC. This translates into CASSQGQGAYNEQFF. This chain joins TRBV7-7 and TRBJ2-1; 10 bases map to TRBD1. This CDR3 is built from 15 residues. Germline V CDR1 and CDR2: SSHAT, FNYEAQ (reference sequence).

The chain employs TRBV12-5 and TRBJ2-7; 8 nucleotides agree with TRBD1. V gave up 6 bases and J gave up 0 bases; unmatched junction bases: 7. Germline-derived CDR1 and CDR2 are LGHNT and FRNRAP. The CDR3 runs to 15 residues. In DNA form, the CDR3 reads TGTGCTAGTGGCACCCCGGACAGGGACTCCTACGAGCAGTACTTC. It specifies CASGTPDRDSYEQYF.

The chain carries TRBV11-2 and TRBJ2-3; 12 nucleotides match TRBD1. Germline assignment: CDR1 SGHAT and CDR2 FQNNGV. The V gene end was trimmed by 2 bases and the J gene end by 7 bases; junction bases not matched to a gene: 7. The CDR3 totals 16 residues. CDR3 sequence: CASSLTGTGGVNTQYF. CDR3 nucleotide sequence: TGTGCCAGCAGCTTAACCGGGACAGGGGGCGTAAATACGCAGTATTTT.